This T cell receptor beta chain was sequenced during a study of identical twins (TCRdb year 2016). With regard to the full study: The study deep-sequenced TCR alpha and beta repertoires from monozygotic twins, unrelated adults of various ages and cord blood to test whether fetal clonotypes persist. Replicate twin experiments were performed at different times using different library preparation protocols to rule out contamination.

The table lists this clonotype with a few counts. Its antigen is not yet known. No qualities accompany the bases; no much larger clone lies one base away. The germline V gene provides CDR1 SGHAT and CDR2 FQNNGV. V is reduced by 5 bases and J by 12 bases, leaving a spacing of 23 bases between them. From its cysteine to its phenylalanine, the CDR3 spans 14 amino acids. Only the CDR3 part of the read is kept: 42 bases, read in frame from the first base. Library prep was done by 5' RACE. These reads were obtained on an Illumina HiSeq 2000. A universal primer binding site was introduced by template switching, and a unique molecular identifier was present in the final cDNA, enabling accurate counting of TCR cDNA molecules. Specific primers in the conserved constant-segment region were used to synthesize first-strand cDNA for the TCR alpha and beta chains. To control for contamination, every cDNA library was double barcoded, receiving both a SMART-Mk sample barcode and Illumina barcodes. Two successive PCR steps introduced TruSeq adapter sequences along with Illumina sample barcodes. TCR alpha and beta cDNA libraries were sequenced on the Illumina HiSeq platform with custom primers. Turning to the authors' computational methods: Raw reads were processed with MiGEC to extract unique molecular identifiers, and MiXCR was used to determine CDR3 positions. For each individual, recombination models were inferred using an EM algorithm with the repgenHMM and IGoR tools. The tcR package in R was used for shared clonotype analysis, with sharing normalized by the product of cloneset sizes. To study raw recombination without the effects of thymic and clonal selection, out-of-frame nonproductive sequences were analyzed. TCRdb itself trimmed the public reads at Q25 with fastp, ran MiXCR and retained productive beta chains. A single entry per CDR3 protein holds the most common genes and DNA from its merged rows. The V and J calls shown here were made by TCRdb, not taken from the authors' results. The sample data list about 210,000 distinct CDR3 sequences, and approximately 9% of these were observed just once. Just over 5% of the sample is held by the ten biggest clonotypes.

Summary of the overall study and its limitations: Conclusions relied on cross-sectional statistical analysis, since the same donors could not be followed over many years. Out-of-frame TCR alpha sharing in monozygotic twins was systematically underestimated by recombination models, whereas sharing between unrelated individuals was in agreement with the recombination models. Zero-insertion analyses could be partly confounded by invariant T cells such as MAIT and iNKT, although diverse VJ usage argued against such confounding for most clonotypes. Fewer insertions were carried by abundant cord blood beta clonotypes, a similar but weaker trend appeared in young adult naive repertoires, and no such trend appeared in memory repertoires. Out-of-frame TCR alpha sequences shared between twins showed an excess of low generation-probability sequences compared with coincidental sharing between unrelated individuals. Excess twin sharing in beta out-of-frame sequences was weaker because fewer shared sequences lowered the signal-to-noise ratio.

Only healthy Caucasian donors were included. Using Miltenyi CD45RO+ enrichment and human naive T-cell isolation kits, memory (CD45RO+) and naive T cells were isolated from PBMC. The clonotype originates from a woman aged 18-30 years in good health. Recombination joined TRBV11-2 with TRBJ2-7; no confident D gene assignment can be made. Specimen: memory (CD45RO+) T cells sorted from blood. Taken with the paper, the label for cell subset or site translates to: CD45RO+ enriched T cells. The sequence in DNA is TGTGCCAGCAGCCCAGGTATCTCTGTCGAAAGTCGGTACTTC. Translated, this is CASSPGISVESRYF.